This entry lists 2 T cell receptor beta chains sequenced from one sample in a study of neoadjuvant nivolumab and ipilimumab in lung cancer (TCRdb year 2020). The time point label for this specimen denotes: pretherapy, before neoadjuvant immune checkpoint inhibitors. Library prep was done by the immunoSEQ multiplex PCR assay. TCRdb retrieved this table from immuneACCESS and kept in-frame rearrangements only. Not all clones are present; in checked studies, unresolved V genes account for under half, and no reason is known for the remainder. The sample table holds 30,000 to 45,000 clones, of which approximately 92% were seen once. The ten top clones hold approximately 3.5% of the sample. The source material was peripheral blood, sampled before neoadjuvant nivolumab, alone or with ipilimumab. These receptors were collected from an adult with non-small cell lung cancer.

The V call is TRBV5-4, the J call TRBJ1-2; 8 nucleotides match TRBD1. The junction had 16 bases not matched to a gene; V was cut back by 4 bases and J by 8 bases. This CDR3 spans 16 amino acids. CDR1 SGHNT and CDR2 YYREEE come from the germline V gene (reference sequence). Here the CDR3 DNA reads TGTGCCAGCAGCCCAGGACAGGGCGCCGCTCCTCAGGGCTACACCTTC. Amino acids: CASSPGQGAAPQGYTF.

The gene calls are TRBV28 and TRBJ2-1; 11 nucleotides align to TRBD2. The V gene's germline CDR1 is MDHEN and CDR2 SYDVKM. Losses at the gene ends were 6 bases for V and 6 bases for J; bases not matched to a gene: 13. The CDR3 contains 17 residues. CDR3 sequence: CASRSVAGLAEGNEQFF. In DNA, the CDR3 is TGTGCCAGCAGATCCGTGGCGGGACTAGCGGAGGGCAATGAGCAGTTCTTC.